One and the same sample provided the 30 T cell receptor beta chains below, sequenced in a study of blood T cell repertoires in COVID-19. Produced via immunoSEQ multiplex PCR; TCRdb's table is partial and in-frame only. The sample records some 300,000 clones, approximately 89% being singletons. The specimen sequenced was peripheral blood. The source is a woman in her twenties or thirties who had recovered from COVID-19.

This clone was seen many times. This chain joins TRBV6-4 and TRBJ2-5, with 8 bases identical to TRBD2. Germline lookup yields CDR1 MRHNA and CDR2 SNTAGT. This CDR3 comprises 16 residues. The V gene end was trimmed by 3 bases and the J gene end by 5 bases; junction bases not matched to a gene: 11. This CDR3 reads CASSETSAGGVETQYF. CDR3 bases: TGTGCCAGCAGTGAAACGAGCGCGGGAGGTGTGGAGACCCAGTACTTC.

This clone has just a few counts. CDR3 sequence reads: CASREDWGETQYF. The DNA for the CDR3 is TGTGCCAGCAGGGAGGACTGGGGAGAGACCCAGTACTTC. V gene TRBV7-2 combines with J gene TRBJ2-5, with D possibly being TRBD2 (5 bases). V dropped 6 bases and J dropped 4 bases, with 12 bases sitting between them. This CDR3 is built from 13 residues. CDR1 is SGHTA and CDR2 is FQGNSA in the germline V gene.

The rearrangement uses TRBV19 and TRBJ2-1; no clear D. The CDR3 covers 16 residues. The germline gives CDR1 LNHDA, CDR2 SQIVND (reference sequence). With 6 bases removed from V and 3 bases from J, the gap between germline ends came to 18 bases. The CDR3: CASRSPAAHYYNEQFF. The CDR3 bases are TGTGCCAGTAGATCCCCCGCGGCGCACTACTACAATGAGCAGTTCTTC. Full variable domain (remainder filled in from reference TRBV19 and TRBJ2-1): DGGITQSPKYLFRKEGQNVTLSCEQNLNHDAMYWYRQDPGQGLRLIYYSQIVNDFQKGDIAEGYSVSREKKESFPLTVTSAQKNPTAFYLCASRSPAAHYYNEQFFGPGTRLTVL.

CDR3 amino acids: CASSQGQEGYTF. The CDR3 nucleotides read TGTGCCAGCAGCCAAGGACAGGAGGGCTACACCTTC. The genes are TRBV3-1 (or the pseudogene TRBV3-2) and TRBJ1-2; D might be TRBD1 (6 bases). The germline V and J ends were trimmed by 1 base and 8 bases, with 8 bases remaining between them. Looked up from germline, CDR1 is LGHDT and CDR2 is YNNKEL (reference sequence). This CDR3 comprises 12 residues.

DNA for the CDR3: TGTGCCAGCAGTGAACAGGGCCGCCGCTACGAGCAGTACTTC. As protein: CASSEQGRRYEQYF. V is TRBV2 and J is TRBJ2-7; weak D call: TRBD1 (5 bases). Trimming shortened V by 2 bases and J by 3 bases, and 11 bases separated the two germline ends. This CDR3 has 14 residues. CDR1 is SNHLY, CDR2 FYNNEI, per germline.

Concerning this clone: A read error is possible here, since a much larger clone lies one base away. This chain links TRBV14 with TRBJ1-4; D is possibly TRBD1 (5 bases). Germline values: CDR1 SGHDN, CDR2 FVKESK. V lost 4 bases and J lost 9, with 9 bases in between. This CDR3 region has 12 residues. CDR3 sequence (DNA): TGTGCCAGCAGCCCCCAGGGTAAAAAACTGTTTTTT. Its protein product is CASSPQGKKLFF.

This sequence joins TRBV2 and TRBJ1-2, with 8 bases that match TRBD1. The CDR3 runs 13 residues. Losses at the gene ends were 2 bases for V and 8 bases for J; bases not matched to a gene: 4. In germline, CDR1 is SNHLY, CDR2 FYNNEI. The CDR3 DNA reads TGTGCCAGCAGTGAACAGGGGGCTGAAGGCTACACCTTC. This translates into CASSEQGAEGYTF.

This chain joins TRBV7-9 and TRBJ1-2; D may be TRBD1 (6 bases). Germline assignment: CDR1 SEHNR and CDR2 FQNEAQ (reference sequence). V was shortened by 10 bases and J by 0 bases, with 12 bases between the two germline ends. The CDR3 runs 13 residues. CDR3 sequence (DNA): TGTGCCACAGATCGGACAGCTAACTATGGCTACACCTTC. It specifies CATDRTANYGYTF. Using reference TRBV7-9 and TRBJ1-2 for the parts outside the CDR3, the full variable domain is DTGVSQNPRHKITKRGQNVTFRCDPISEHNRLYWYRQTLGQGPEFLTYFQNEAQLEKSRLLSDRFSAERPKGSFSTLEIQRTEQGDSAMYLCATDRTANYGYTFGSGTRLTVV.

A word on this clone: Other DNA sequences from this sample encode an identical CDR3 as well. V is TRBV6-5 and J is TRBJ2-5, with TRBD2 as a possible D gene (6 bases). V was shortened by 6 bases and J by 2 bases, with 13 bases between the two germline ends. This CDR3 has 14 amino acids. The germline gives CDR1 MNHEY, CDR2 SVGAGI. The CDR3 spells CASSLGGIQETQYF. The CDR3, as DNA: TGTGCCAGCAGCTTGGGGGGAATTCAAGAGACCCAGTACTTC.

This chain connects TRBV28 to TRBJ1-4, with D possibly matching TRBD1 (5 bases). The CDR3 runs 13 residues. V was trimmed by 7 bases and J by 7 bases, leaving 13 bases between them. Germline CDR1 MDHEN, CDR2 SYDVKM. The CDR3 nucleotides read TGTGCCAGCATGAAGCCGGGGGGTGAAAAACTGTTTTTT. Amino acids: CASMKPGGEKLFF. Drawing the rest from reference TRBV28 and TRBJ1-4, the complete variable domain is DVKVTQSSRYLVKRTGEKVFLECVQDMDHENMFWYRQDPGLGLRLIYFSYDVKMKEKGDIPEGYSVSREKKERFSLILESASTNQTSMYLCASMKPGGEKLFFGSGTQLSVL.

The rearrangement uses TRBV27 and TRBJ2-7; possibly TRBD2 for D (5 bases). The CDR3 length is 11 residues. V was trimmed by 8 bases and J by 4 bases, leaving 9 bases between them. CDR1 and CDR2 (germline): MNHEY, SMNVEV (reference sequence). CDR3 in DNA: TGTGCCAGCTCCCGCGGGTACGAGCAGTACTTC. It encodes CASSRGYEQYF.

The genes are TRBV6-2 or TRBV6-3 and TRBJ2-1, with 8 bases aligning to TRBD2. V was pared by 2 bases and J by 15 bases, with 12 bases of the junction left unmatched. CDR1 and CDR2 (germline): MNHEY, SVGEGT. This CDR3 has 14 amino acids. The CDR3 is CASSYLGSGATTFF. The CDR3 DNA reads TGTGCCAGCAGTTACCTTGGTAGCGGGGCGACGACGTTCTTC.

The V gene is TRBV15, the J gene TRBJ1-3; 9 bases line up with TRBD1. V shed 2 bases, J shed 4 bases, and the junction held 6 bases outside the gene matches. Per germline, CDR1 LNHNV and CDR2 YYDKDF (reference sequence). This CDR3 is 16 amino acids long. The DNA for the CDR3 is TGTGCCACCAGCAGAAACCGGGACAGGGAGGGAAACACCATATATTTT. Translated, it gives CATSRNRDREGNTIYF.

The rearrangement links TRBV13 to TRBJ2-5; the D gene is possibly TRBD1 (6 bases). From germline, CDR1 is PRHDT and CDR2 FYEKMQ (reference sequence). CDR3 length: 15 amino acids. Trimming stripped 3 bases from V and 5 bases from J, with 16 bases between. CDR3 nucleotide sequence: TGTGCCAGCAGCTTGGGAACAGGGATAGGGGAGACCCAGTACTTC. Its protein product is CASSLGTGIGETQYF. The entire variable domain, with the rest obtained from reference TRBV13 and TRBJ2-5, is as follows: AAGVIQSPRHLIKEKRETATLKCYPIPRHDTVYWYQQGPGQDPQFLISFYEKMQSDKGSIPDRFSAQQFSDYHSELNMSSLELGDSALYFCASSLGTGIGETQYFGPGTRLLVL.

This clone was seen a single time. The gene calls are TRBV6-2 or TRBV6-3 and TRBJ1-4; D is uncertain. The length of the CDR3 is 15 residues. From germline, CDR1 is MNHEY and CDR2 SVGEGT. V gave up 3 bases and J gave up 1 base, with 9 bases separating them. DNA of the CDR3: TGTGCCAGCAGTTATGACGACATAACTAATGAAAAACTGTTTTTT. It translates to CASSYDDITNEKLFF.

In the case of this clone: At one boundary the junction diverges from the germline segment, which might be a read error. The chain links TRBV13 to TRBJ1-6; the match to TRBD1 covers 8 bases. The CDR3 runs 14 residues. CDR1 and CDR2 from the germline V gene are PRHDT and FYEKMQ (reference sequence). CDR3 nucleotides: TGTGCCAGCAGCTTCGGACAGGGTAATTCGCCCCTCCACTTT. Translated, it gives CASSFGQGNSPLHF.

This rearrangement joins TRBV12-3 or TRBV12-4 to TRBJ1-2; tentative D call: TRBD1 (6 bases). There are 12 residues in the CDR3. Between the trimmed V and J ends, which lost 3 bases and 5 bases, there was a span of 7 bases. This CDR3 reads CASSLGTYGYTF. In nucleotides, the CDR3 is TGTGCCAGCAGTTTGGGGACATATGGCTACACCTTC.

This chain's CDR3 is CASSPLGTSGGAVDEQFF. CDR3 nucleotide sequence: TGTGCCAGCAGCCCATTGGGGACTAGCGGGGGGGCCGTCGATGAGCAGTTCTTC. The chain employs TRBV3-1 (or the pseudogene TRBV3-2) and TRBJ2-1, with 16 nucleotides matching TRBD2. Germline lookup yields CDR1 LGHDT and CDR2 YNNKEL (reference sequence). V lost 4 bases to trimming and J lost 8 bases; unmatched junction nucleotides: 11. The CDR3 length is 18 residues.

The V gene is TRBV19, the J gene TRBJ2-2, with D tentatively TRBD2 (5 bases). The V gene lost 3 bases and the J gene lost 6 bases, with 14 bases spanning the gap. Germline lookup yields CDR1 LNHDA and CDR2 SQIVND (reference sequence). CDR3 length equals 15 residues. The CDR3 nucleotides read TGTGCCAGTAGTATCGGAGGAGATAGGGCCGGGGAGCTGTTTTTT. As protein: CASSIGGDRAGELFF.

This chain joins TRBV20-1 and TRBJ2-2; no clear D. Deletions cut 2 bases from V and 7 bases from J, with 5 bases between. The CDR3 loop spans 11 amino acids. Germline V gives CDR1 DFQATT, CDR2 SNEGSKA (reference sequence). The CDR3 spells CSARQLGELFF. CDR3 DNA: TGCAGTGCTAGACAACTCGGGGAGCTGTTTTTT.

The rearrangement joins TRBV6-2 or TRBV6-3 to TRBJ2-1; 9 bases are shared with TRBD2. CDR3 length: 18 amino acids. V gave up 3 bases and J gave up 6 bases; unmatched junction bases: 15. Germline V gives CDR1 MNHEY, CDR2 SVGEGT. The CDR3 DNA is TGTGCCAGCAGTTATCACGAGCGTAGCGGGGGCCCCACCAATGAGCAGTTCTTC. This translates into CASSYHERSGGPTNEQFF.

The count of this clone is one. The V gene is TRBV2, the J gene TRBJ2-2, with 7 bases identical to TRBD1. CDR1 is SNHLY, CDR2 FYNNEI, per germline. The V gene end was trimmed by 5 bases and the J gene end by 4 bases; junction bases not matched to a gene: 1. The CDR3 contains 13 residues. CDR3 sequence reads: CASSWTGTGELFF. The CDR3 DNA sequence: TGTGCCAGCAGTTGGACAGGCACCGGGGAGCTGTTTTTT.

This clone was picked up one time. The gene calls are TRBV3-1 (or the pseudogene TRBV3-2) and TRBJ2-7, with D tentatively TRBD1 (6 bases). V was clipped by 0 bases and J by 6 bases, with 15 bases between them. This CDR3 contains 15 residues. The V gene's germline CDR1 is LGHDT and CDR2 YNNKEL (reference sequence). The DNA of the CDR3 is TGTGCCAGCAGCCAAGACCGCCCAGGGGCCCGCGAGCAGTACTTC. Translating gives CASSQDRPGAREQYF.

The rearrangement joins TRBV6-2 or TRBV6-3 to TRBJ2-1, with D perhaps matching TRBD2 (5 bases). The CDR3 has 15 residues. Trimming pared 7 bases from V and 2 bases from J, leaving 15 bases between. Germline V CDR1 and CDR2: MNHEY, SVGEGT. For the CDR3, the DNA is TGTGCCAGCATCCCCTTCGAGGGCCCCTACAATGAGCAGTTCTTC. It specifies CASIPFEGPYNEQFF.

V usage is TRBV13 and J usage is TRBJ1-1, with 10 bases lining up with TRBD1. Germline V gene data show CDR1 as PRHDT and CDR2 as FYEKMQ (reference sequence). This CDR3 has 14 residues. Trimming at V came to 3 bases and at J to 6 bases, leaving 4 bases not matched to a gene. The DNA of the CDR3 is TGTGCCAGCAGCTTGGGACAGGGGTTCCCTGAAGCTTTCTTT. Its translation: CASSLGQGFPEAFF.

The chain is built from TRBV2 and TRBJ1-1; D not resolved. Germline V gives CDR1 SNHLY, CDR2 FYNNEI. The CDR3 loop spans 13 amino acids. The V end was cut by 2 bases, the J end by 6 bases, with 10 bases between. CDR3 in DNA: TGTGCCAGCAGTGAAAGAGTTCCCCCTGAAGCTTTCTTT. Protein sequence: CASSERVPPEAFF.

J is TRBJ1-6 and V is TRBV2, with 11 bases matching TRBD1. The CDR3 is 17 amino acids. Germline V gene sequence: CDR1 SNHLY, CDR2 FYNNEI. Trimming removed 6 bases from V and 6 bases from J; junction bases left unmatched: 10. The CDR3 reads CASRGTGGILSNSPLHF. DNA of the CDR3: TGTGCCAGCAGGGGGACAGGGGGGATTTTGTCTAATTCACCCCTCCACTTT.

This clone was recorded once. The chain has TRBV13 and TRBJ2-2, with TRBD1 as a possible D gene (7 bases). From germline, CDR1 is PRHDT and CDR2 FYEKMQ (reference sequence). V shed 8 bases and J shed 7 bases, with 11 bases lying between them. CDR3 length: 12 amino acids. The CDR3 protein is CASRQGGGELFF. CDR3 bases: TGTGCCAGCCGCCAGGGGGGCGGGGAGCTGTTTTTT.

This clone showed up just a few times. This rearrangement joins TRBV4-1 to TRBJ1-1; D is unclear. This CDR3 contains 13 residues. V shed 6 bases and J shed 1 base, with 9 bases lying between them. Germline values: CDR1 MGHRA, CDR2 YSYEKL. CDR3 coding DNA: TGCGCCAGCAGGCTAGATGGGAACACTGAAGCTTTCTTT. This encodes CASRLDGNTEAFF.

This clone is a singleton in its sample. This chain connects TRBV5-5 to TRBJ2-3, with a possible D match to TRBD1 (5 bases). This CDR3 contains 15 residues. In germline, CDR1 is SGHKS, CDR2 YYEKEE (reference sequence). V lost 0 bases, J lost 0 bases, and 8 bases lay in between. The CDR3 is CASSLGQGSTDTQYF. Here the CDR3 DNA reads TGTGCCAGCAGCTTGGGGCAGGGAAGCACAGATACGCAGTATTTT.